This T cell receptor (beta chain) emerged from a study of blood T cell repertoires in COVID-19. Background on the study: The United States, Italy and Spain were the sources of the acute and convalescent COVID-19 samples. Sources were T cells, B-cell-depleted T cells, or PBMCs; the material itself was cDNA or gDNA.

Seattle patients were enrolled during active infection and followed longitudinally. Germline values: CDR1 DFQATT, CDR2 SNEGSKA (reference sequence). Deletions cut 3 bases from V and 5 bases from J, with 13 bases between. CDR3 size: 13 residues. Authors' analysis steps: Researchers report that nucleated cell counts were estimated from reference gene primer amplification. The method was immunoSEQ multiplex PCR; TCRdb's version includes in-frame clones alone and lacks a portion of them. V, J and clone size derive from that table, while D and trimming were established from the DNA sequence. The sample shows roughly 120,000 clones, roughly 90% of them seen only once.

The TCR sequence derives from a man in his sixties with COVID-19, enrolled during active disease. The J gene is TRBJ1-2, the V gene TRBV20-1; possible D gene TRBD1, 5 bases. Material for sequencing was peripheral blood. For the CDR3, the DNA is TGCAGTGCTAGTCGACAGACGTCGTATGGCTACACCTTC. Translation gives CSASRQTSYGYTF.